The entry below describes one TCR beta chain. Data came from immunoSEQ multiplex PCR; TCRdb stores just in-frame clones and leaves some out. The sample has about 92,000 clones, 91% seen once. The CDR3 is 15 residues long. Germline CDR1 is MNHEY and CDR2 is SVGAGI. V was cut by 0 bases and J by 5 bases, with 11 bases left in between. This specimen belongs to a study of T cell responses to AZD1222 COVID-19 vaccine. This TCR was recovered from an adult in good health. The material was peripheral blood, obtained on day 0 of AZD1222 vaccination. The chain links TRBV6-5 to TRBJ1-5; D unresolved. For the CDR3, the DNA is TGTGCCAGCAGTTACTCCCACGGTTCGGATCAGCCCCAGCATTTT. Residues: CASSYSHGSDQPQHF.